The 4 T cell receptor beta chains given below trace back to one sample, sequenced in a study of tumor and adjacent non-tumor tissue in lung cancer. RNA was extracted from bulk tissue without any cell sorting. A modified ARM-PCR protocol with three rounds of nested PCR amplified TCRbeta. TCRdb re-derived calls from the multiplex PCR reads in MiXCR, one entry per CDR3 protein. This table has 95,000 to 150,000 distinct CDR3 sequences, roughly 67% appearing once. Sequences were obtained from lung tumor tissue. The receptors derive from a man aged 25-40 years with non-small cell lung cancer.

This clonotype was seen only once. The CDR3 DNA reads TGTGCTACCAGTAGAGGGACAGACTACACCTTC. Encoded protein: CATSRGTDYTF. The chain has TRBV12-3 or TRBV12-4 and TRBJ1-2; 7 bases line up with TRBD1. The CDR3 totals 11 residues.

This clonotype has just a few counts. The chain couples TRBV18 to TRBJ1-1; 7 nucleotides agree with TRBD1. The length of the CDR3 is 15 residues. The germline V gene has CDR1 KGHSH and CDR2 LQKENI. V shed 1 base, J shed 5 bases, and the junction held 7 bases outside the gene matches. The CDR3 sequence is CASSPRDSRRTEAFF. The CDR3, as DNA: TGTGCCAGCTCACCACGGGACAGTAGACGAACTGAAGCTTTCTTT.

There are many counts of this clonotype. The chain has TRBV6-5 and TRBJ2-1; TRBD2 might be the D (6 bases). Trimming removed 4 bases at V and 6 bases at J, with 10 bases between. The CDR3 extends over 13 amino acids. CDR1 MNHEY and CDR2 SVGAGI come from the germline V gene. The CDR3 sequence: CASSLGLFNEQFF. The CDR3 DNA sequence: TGTGCCAGCAGTTTGGGACTGTTCAATGAGCAGTTCTTC.

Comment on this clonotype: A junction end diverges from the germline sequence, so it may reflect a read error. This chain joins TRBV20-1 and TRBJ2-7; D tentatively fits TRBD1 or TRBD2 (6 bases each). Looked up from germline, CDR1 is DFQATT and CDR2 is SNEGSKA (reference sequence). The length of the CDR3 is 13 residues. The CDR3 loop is CSALHLSGGEQYF. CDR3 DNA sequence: TGCAGTGCCCTGCATCTATCCGGGGGCGAGCAATACTTC.